This T cell receptor beta chain appears in the sequencing data of a study of OX40 agonist ivuxolimab in advanced cancers. Germline values: CDR1 ENHRY, CDR2 SYGVKD. Deletions cut 2 bases from V and 4 bases from J, with 9 bases between. The CDR3 totals 14 residues. Produced via immunoSEQ multiplex PCR; TCRdb's table is partial and in-frame only. The sample yields 40,000 to 55,000 clones, 70% to 90% seen once. Study-wide results and limits: At doses 0.1 to 3.0 mg/kg, CD4+ and CD8+ clones expanded.

Comments on this clone: Its specificity is not known.

This receptor was identified in an adult with an advanced solid tumor such as melanoma, head and neck, liver or kidney cancer. The sequencing here drew on CD4+ or CD8+ T cells sorted from blood, taken in a trial of the OX40 agonist ivuxolimab. The chain uses TRBV10-3 and TRBJ1-5, with no clear D. CDR3 coding DNA: TGTGCCATCAGTGAGAGCGGGGTGAATCAGCCCCAGCATTTT. Translating it yields CAISESGVNQPQHF.